Following are 22 T cell receptor beta chains from one sample sequenced in a study of shared clonotypes between healthy human individuals. Assay: immunoSEQ multiplex PCR; the TCRdb copy retains only in-frame clones and omits some. The data show 2 million to 2.5 million clones, more than 80% seen once. Sequencing input: naive CD4+ T cells from PBMCs. Subset here: CD45RA+ positively selected. Receptors originate from a man between 18 and 29 years old in good health. Some clones in this sample may be carry-over from other donors' samples.

The chain employs TRBV7-3 and TRBJ2-1; D is perhaps TRBD2 (6 bases). Germline values: CDR1 SGHTA, CDR2 FQGTGA. Trimming left V 2 bases short and J 8 bases short, with 7 bases between. There are 12 residues in the CDR3. The CDR3, as DNA: TGTGCCAGCAGCTTATGGGGGGATGAGCAGTTCTTC. This translates into CASSLWGDEQFF.

In its sample, this clone was seen once. The chain recombines TRBV5-4 with TRBJ2-5, with no clear D. Trimming stripped 4 bases from V and 6 bases from J, with 13 bases between. This CDR3 has 13 residues. Germline CDR1 is SGHNT and CDR2 is YYREEE (reference sequence). The CDR3 is CASSGLVGKTQYF. The CDR3 DNA reads TGTGCCAGCAGCGGCCTGGTGGGAAAGACCCAGTACTTC.

This rearrangement joins TRBV15 to TRBJ1-1; D not resolved. Trimming removed 0 bases from V and 8 bases from J, with 7 bases in between. Germline V gene lookup returns CDR1 LNHNV and CDR2 YYDKDF (reference sequence). This CDR3 has 12 residues. Written as DNA, the CDR3 is TGTGCCACCAGCAGAGATAGCAGGGAAGCTTTCTTT. Translation: CATSRDSREAFF.

The chain combines TRBV11-2 with TRBJ2-3; D possibly corresponds to TRBD1 (6 bases). The V end lost 3 bases, the J end lost 4 bases, and 17 bases lay between the germline ends. CDR3 length: 16 residues. Germline values: CDR1 SGHAT, CDR2 FQNNGV. The CDR3 protein is CASSFRQAAPADTQYF. The CDR3 bases are TGTGCCAGCAGCTTCAGACAGGCCGCTCCGGCAGATACGCAGTATTTT.

The chain employs TRBV7-3 and TRBJ2-3, with D perhaps given as TRBD1 or TRBD2 (5 bases each). The ends were cut back, 4 bases at V and 0 bases at J, with 11 bases in the middle. The CDR3 sequence is 15 residues long. Germline V CDR1 and CDR2: SGHTA, FQGTGA. The chain's CDR3 is CASSSPGPSTDTQYF. Written as DNA, the CDR3 is TGTGCCAGCAGCTCTCCGGGACCCAGCACAGATACGCAGTATTTT.

The gene calls are TRBV7-3 and TRBJ2-2, with a possible D match to TRBD2 (5 bases). This CDR3 region has 14 residues. Germline loops: CDR1 SGHTA, CDR2 FQGTGA. V was clipped by 2 bases and J by 6 bases, with 10 bases between them. CDR3 protein: CASSLGSSPGELFF. CDR3 sequence (DNA): TGTGCCAGCAGCTTAGGTTCTAGCCCCGGGGAGCTGTTTTTT.

The chain has TRBV2 and TRBJ2-7; 7 nucleotides match TRBD2. J was trimmed by 9 bases and V by 8 bases; bases with no gene match: 16. There are 14 residues in the CDR3. The germline V gene has CDR1 SNHLY and CDR2 FYNNEI. CDR3 in DNA: TGTGCCAGCGGAAAACGGGACTACTACGGAGGGCAGTACTTC. Translated: CASGKRDYYGGQYF. Supplemented by reference TRBV2 and TRBJ2-7, the full variable domain reads EPEVTQTPSHQVTQMGQEVILRCVPISNHLYFYWYRQILGQKVEFLVSFYNNEISEKSEIFDDQFSVERPDGSNFTLKIRSTKLEDSAMYFCASGKRDYYGGQYFGPGTRLTVT.

CDR3 coding DNA: TGTGCCAGCAGTAGGGCTACCTACGAGCAGTACTTC. It is translated as CASSRATYEQYF. V and J are TRBV6-1 and TRBJ2-7; D gene ambiguous. In germline, CDR1 is MNHNS, CDR2 SASEGT. V was clipped by 5 bases and J by 2 bases, with 7 bases between them. There are 12 residues in the CDR3.

The J gene is TRBJ1-6, the V gene TRBV5-1; the D gene is possibly TRBD1 (5 bases). Trimming stripped 4 bases from V and 7 bases from J, with 18 bases between. Germline V gives CDR1 SGHRS, CDR2 YFSETQ. The CDR3 is made up of 16 amino acids. The CDR3 protein is CASSPREQRDNSPLHF. CDR3 coding DNA: TGCGCCAGCAGCCCCCGGGAGCAGAGGGACAATTCACCCCTCCACTTT.

This chain connects TRBV6-5 to TRBJ2-1, with 12 bases that match TRBD2. Looked up from germline, CDR1 is MNHEY and CDR2 is SVGAGI. J gave up 10 bases and V 7 bases, and 8 bases lay outside the gene matches. The CDR3 has 14 residues. The DNA for the CDR3 is TGTGCCAGCACAGTTGCCCTAGCGGGAGGGGAGCAGTTCTTC. Amino acid sequence: CASTVALAGGEQFF.

V is TRBV27 and J is TRBJ1-5; D uncertain. Germline CDR1 reads MNHEY; CDR2 reads SMNVEV (reference sequence). V dropped 3 bases and J dropped 3 bases, with 6 bases sitting between them. The CDR3 is 13 residues long. CDR3 loop: CASSFFPNQPQHF. CDR3 coding DNA: TGTGCCAGCAGTTTTTTCCCCAATCAGCCCCAGCATTTT.

The chain couples TRBV2 to TRBJ1-3; no clear D. The CDR3 sequence is 12 residues long. Germline CDR1 SNHLY, CDR2 FYNNEI. V was clipped by 6 bases and J by 9 bases, with 12 bases between them. The CDR3 protein is CASRAIVGTIYF. CDR3 in DNA: TGTGCCAGCAGAGCCATTGTCGGCACCATATATTTT.

The chain carries TRBV5-6 and TRBJ2-1; no clear D. The germline V gene encodes CDR1 SGHDT and CDR2 YYEEEE. CDR3 length equals 12 residues. Trimming removed 5 bases at V and 6 bases at J, with 9 bases between. DNA of the CDR3: TGTGCCAGCAGTATGGTGGGCAATGAGCAGTTCTTC. As protein: CASSMVGNEQFF.

Details on this clone: Other nucleotide sequences from this sample produce the same CDR3. The rearrangement joins TRBV4-2 to TRBJ2-1; 8 bases agree with TRBD2. In germline, CDR1 is LGHNA, CDR2 YNFKEQ. CDR3 length: 16 residues. V was pared by 3 bases and J by 1 base, with 5 bases of the junction left unmatched. The CDR3 sequence: CASSHSGSGSYNEQFF. The CDR3 coding sequence is TGTGCCAGCAGCCACAGCGGGAGTGGGTCCTACAATGAGCAGTTCTTC.

The CDR3 DNA sequence: TGCGCCAGCAGTCAACCCCAATCCCTAAACTCCGGGGAGCTGTTTTTT. Amino acids: CASSQPQSLNSGELFF. This chain joins TRBV23-1 and TRBJ2-2; D is ambiguous. TRBV23-1 is an open reading frame, and its role is uncertain. Trimming shortened V by 2 bases and J by 6 bases, and 16 bases separated the two germline ends. The CDR3 loop spans 16 amino acids.

V usage is TRBV19 and J usage is TRBJ2-7; 9 bases fit TRBD1. V trimming: 4 bases; J trimming: 3 bases; junction bases outside the gene matches: 7. The CDR3 covers 15 residues. Germline V gene sequence: CDR1 LNHDA, CDR2 SQIVND (reference sequence). The CDR3 sequence: CASSTAGTGIYEQYF. CDR3 DNA: TGTGCCAGTAGTACCGCCGGGACAGGGATCTACGAGCAGTACTTC.

The chain joins TRBV6-6 to TRBJ1-2, with D possibly being TRBD1 (6 bases). V lost 2 bases to trimming and J lost 4 bases, with 8 bases between them. This CDR3 contains 13 residues. Looked up from germline, CDR1 is MNHNY and CDR2 is SVGAGI (reference sequence). CDR3 amino acids: CASSYGQLYGYTF. The CDR3 DNA reads TGTGCCAGCAGTTACGGACAGCTCTATGGCTACACCTTC.

The chain couples TRBV6-5 to TRBJ2-3; possibly TRBD1 for D (5 bases). CDR1 is MNHEY, CDR2 SVGAGI, per germline. The CDR3 length is 16 residues. The V and J ends lost 4 bases and 0 bases respectively, with 14 bases between them. CDR3 nucleotide sequence: TGTGCCAGCAGTTTAAGACAGTACTCTAGCACAGATACGCAGTATTTT. Translating gives CASSLRQYSSTDTQYF.

The chain has TRBV6-6 and TRBJ2-1, with 8 positions matching TRBD2. The germline V gene has CDR1 MNHNY and CDR2 SVGAGI (reference sequence). The CDR3 loop spans 12 amino acids. The J segment lost 12 bases and the V segment lost 6 bases, leaving 7 bases of the junction unmatched. The CDR3 DNA sequence: TGTGCCAGCAGCCCGGGACTAGTTGGGCAGTTCTTC. It yields the protein CASSPGLVGQFF.

J is TRBJ2-5 and V is TRBV27, with D maybe TRBD1 (6 bases). This CDR3 is 13 amino acids long. Germline V CDR1 and CDR2: MNHEY, SMNVEV (reference sequence). V was cut by 6 bases and J by 5 bases, with 13 bases left in between. CDR3 loop: CASRRGQTETQYF. In DNA form, the CDR3 reads TGTGCCAGCAGGCGAGGACAGACGGAGACCCAGTACTTC.

J is TRBJ1-2 and V is TRBV5-4; D is undetermined. The CDR3 contains 15 residues. V gave up 0 bases and J gave up 4 bases, with 13 bases separating them. CDR1 is SGHNT and CDR2 is YYREEE in the germline V gene (reference sequence). In nucleotides, the CDR3 is TGTGCCAGCAGCTTGGGTCAGTTCTCTGGCTATGGCTACACCTTC. It specifies CASSLGQFSGYGYTF.

The rearrangement joins TRBV28 to TRBJ2-1; weak D call: TRBD2 (5 bases). V shed 5 bases and J shed 0 bases, with 11 bases lying between them. The CDR3 has 15 amino acids. CDR1 is MDHEN and CDR2 is SYDVKM in the germline V gene. The CDR3 here is CASSRRLTSYNEQFF. Here the CDR3 DNA reads TGTGCCAGCAGTCGCCGACTAACCTCCTACAATGAGCAGTTCTTC.